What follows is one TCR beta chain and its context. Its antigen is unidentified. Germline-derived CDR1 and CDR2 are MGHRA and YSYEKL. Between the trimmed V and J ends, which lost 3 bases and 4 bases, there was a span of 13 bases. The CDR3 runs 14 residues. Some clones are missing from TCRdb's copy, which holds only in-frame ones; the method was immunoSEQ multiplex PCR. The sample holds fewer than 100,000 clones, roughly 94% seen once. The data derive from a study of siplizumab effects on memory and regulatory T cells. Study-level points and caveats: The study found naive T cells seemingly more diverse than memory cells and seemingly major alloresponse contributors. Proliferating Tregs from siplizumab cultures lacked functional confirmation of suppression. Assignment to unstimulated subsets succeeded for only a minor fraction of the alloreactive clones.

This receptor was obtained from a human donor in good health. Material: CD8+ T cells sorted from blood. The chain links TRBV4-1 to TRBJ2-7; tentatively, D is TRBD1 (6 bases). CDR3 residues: CASSHQAGVYEQYF. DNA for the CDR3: TGCGCCAGCAGCCACCAGGCAGGGGTGTACGAGCAGTACTTC.